These 25 T cell receptor beta chains were sequenced from one sample in a study of blood T cell repertoires in COVID-19. Assay: immunoSEQ multiplex PCR; the TCRdb copy retains only in-frame clones and omits some. The sample shows under 250,000 clones, 65% to 85% of them seen only once. Sequenced material: peripheral blood. The receptors come from a human donor in a cohort sampled during active COVID-19.

This clone is medium-sized. V is TRBV7-2 and J is TRBJ1-1, with no clear D. V lost 4 bases, J lost 0 bases, and 6 bases lay in between. The CDR3 sequence is 13 residues long. Germline CDR1 is SGHTA and CDR2 is FQGNSA. The CDR3 protein is CASSSRVNTEAFF. The CDR3 region has the DNA TGTGCCAGCAGCTCTCGGGTGAACACTGAAGCTTTCTTT.

The rearrangement uses TRBV4-1 and TRBJ2-3; D not certain. The CDR3 length is 14 residues. CDR1 MGHRA and CDR2 YSYEKL come from the germline V gene. Trimming stripped 0 bases from V and 2 bases from J, with 6 bases between. This CDR3 reads CASSQDRITDTQYF. CDR3 coding DNA: TGCGCCAGCAGCCAAGACAGAATCACAGATACGCAGTATTTT.

The genes are TRBV7-2 and TRBJ2-7; tentatively, D is TRBD1 (5 bases). CDR1 is SGHTA, CDR2 FQGNSA, per germline. The CDR3 sequence is 16 residues long. Trimming pared 4 bases from V and 3 bases from J, leaving 19 bases between. CDR3: CASSYILGAVNYEQYF. CDR3 sequence (DNA): TGTGCCAGCAGCTACATCCTAGGGGCGGTGAACTACGAGCAGTACTTC.

The chain combines TRBV19 with TRBJ2-7; D is unresolved. Trimming left V 0 bases short and J 3 bases short, with 9 bases between. Looked up from germline, CDR1 is LNHDA and CDR2 is SQIVND (reference sequence). The CDR3 length is 14 residues. In DNA form, the CDR3 reads TGTGCCAGTAGTATAGAGGCAGACAACTACGAGCAGTACTTC. As protein: CASSIEADNYEQYF.

The chain links TRBV7-9 to TRBJ2-7; 10 bases line up with TRBD1. Germline V gene lookup returns CDR1 SEHNR and CDR2 FQNEAQ (reference sequence). V was clipped by 1 base and J by 6 bases; unmatched bases: 6. The CDR3 is made up of 15 amino acids. The CDR3 protein is CASSLEGDRGREQYF. CDR3 nucleotides: TGTGCCAGCAGCTTAGAGGGGGACAGGGGACGCGAGCAGTACTTC.

The DNA for the CDR3 is TGTGCCACCAGTGACTTACCCCCTCGACCGGGACAGACGGAGTACGAGCAGTACTTC. It specifies CATSDLPPRPGQTEYEQYF. The chain recombines TRBV24-1 with TRBJ2-7, with 7 bases identical to TRBD1. V shed 4 bases and J 4 bases; nucleotides not matched to a gene: 21. This CDR3 is built from 19 residues. CDR1 is KGHDR and CDR2 is SFDVKD in the germline V gene.

The rearrangement joins TRBV5-4 to TRBJ1-2; the D is unclear. CDR3 size: 12 residues. Per germline, CDR1 SGHNT and CDR2 YYREEE (reference sequence). Trimming left V 0 bases short and J 3 bases short, with 3 bases between. The CDR3, as DNA: TGTGCCAGCAGCTTGGCAGACTATGGCTACACCTTC. Encoded protein: CASSLADYGYTF.

This chain connects TRBV12-3 or TRBV12-4 to TRBJ2-1, with D unclear. CDR3 length: 12 amino acids. V was cut by 7 bases and J by 12 bases, with 16 bases left in between. Here the CDR3 DNA reads TGTGCCAGCAACTCTTTTCGAAACCCGCAGTTCTTC. It yields the protein CASNSFRNPQFF.

This clone was seen a single time. The chain combines TRBV19 with TRBJ1-2; 9 bases line up with TRBD1. This CDR3 contains 16 residues. V lost 6 bases, J lost 6 bases, and 14 bases stayed unmatched. Per the germline V gene, CDR1 is LNHDA and CDR2 is SQIVND (reference sequence). CDR3 sequence (DNA): TGTGCCAGTAGCGATGGGACAGGGAGCCGTCTAAATGGCTACACCTTC. Protein: CASSDGTGSRLNGYTF. Supplemented by reference TRBV19 and TRBJ1-2, the full variable domain reads DGGITQSPKYLFRKEGQNVTLSCEQNLNHDAMYWYRQDPGQGLRLIYYSQIVNDFQKGDIAEGYSVSREKKESFPLTVTSAQKNPTAFYLCASSDGTGSRLNGYTFGSGTRLTVV.

The chain joins TRBV25-1 to TRBJ1-5, with D hard to call. The CDR3 contains 12 residues. Germline V gives CDR1 MGHDK, CDR2 SYGVNS. Trimming removed 5 bases at V and 0 bases at J, with 2 bases between. For the CDR3, the DNA is TGTGCCAGCAGTTATAGCAATCAGCCCCAGCATTTT. Amino acid sequence: CASSYSNQPQHF.

This clone was recorded once. This chain links TRBV19 with TRBJ2-7; TRBD2 might be the D (6 bases). The germline V gene encodes CDR1 LNHDA and CDR2 SQIVND (reference sequence). This CDR3 contains 15 residues. Trimming shortened V by 5 bases and J by 3 bases, and 17 bases separated the two germline ends. The CDR3 coding sequence is TGTGCCAGTAGTTCGGGACGGTGGGGGGTCTACGAGCAGTACTTC. Translating gives CASSSGRWGVYEQYF.

The chain links TRBV5-1 to TRBJ2-1, with 8 bases aligning to TRBD1. The trim removed 0 bases at V and 5 bases at J, leaving 1 base unmatched. The CDR3 totals 14 residues. The germline gives CDR1 SGHRS, CDR2 YFSETQ. Here the CDR3 reads CASSLDRGNNEQFF. CDR3 coding DNA: TGCGCCAGCAGCTTGGACAGGGGGAACAATGAGCAGTTCTTC.

This clone was detected only a few times. The chain couples TRBV27 to TRBJ2-1; 9 nucleotides align to TRBD2. Per germline, CDR1 MNHEY and CDR2 SMNVEV (reference sequence). The CDR3 has 15 residues. With 2 bases clipped from V and 3 bases from J, the junction kept 2 bases outside the gene matches. CDR3 in DNA: TGTGCCAGCAGTTTAACGACTAGCGGCTACAATGAGCAGTTCTTC. Translation gives CASSLTTSGYNEQFF.

V is TRBV5-1 and J is TRBJ2-3, with TRBD2 matching 8 bases. The germline CDR1 and CDR2 sequences are SGHRS and YFSETQ. The CDR3 spans 16 residues. The V and J ends lost 3 bases and 5 bases, in that order; junction bases with no gene match: 11. The CDR3 sequence is CASSYTLAGQGDTQYF. CDR3 bases: TGCGCCAGCAGCTACACTCTAGCGGGTCAAGGAGATACGCAGTATTTT.

This clone occurred once. The V call is TRBV7-2, the J call TRBJ2-7; 11 bases line up with TRBD2. The V gene's germline CDR1 is SGHTA and CDR2 FQGNSA. V lost 5 bases, J lost 2 bases, and 5 bases stayed unmatched. CDR3 size: 15 residues. CDR3 nucleotides: TGTGCCAGCAGCCCCATGACTAGCGGGGCCTACGAGCAGTACTTC. Amino acids: CASSPMTSGAYEQYF.

This chain joins TRBV6-2 or TRBV6-3 and TRBJ1-5; D is unclear. The V gene's germline CDR1 is MNHEY and CDR2 SVGEGT. The CDR3 has 16 amino acids. The V and J ends lost 5 bases and 2 bases respectively, with 16 bases between them. The CDR3 bases are TGTGCCAGCAGTCGCCTCGGGTCGTCGGGCAATCAGCCCCAGCATTTT. It codes for CASSRLGSSGNQPQHF.

The rearrangement uses TRBV27 and TRBJ2-7, with 10 bases that match TRBD1. The CDR3 runs 14 residues. V shed 6 bases and J 5 bases; nucleotides not matched to a gene: 7. CDR1 MNHEY and CDR2 SMNVEV come from the germline V gene (reference sequence). The CDR3 here is CASSLRDRGDEQYF. The CDR3 DNA is TGTGCCAGCAGCTTGAGGGACAGGGGCGACGAGCAGTACTTC.

This chain connects TRBV6-6 to TRBJ1-2; D remains unclear. V gave up 2 bases and J gave up 6 bases, with 13 bases separating them. The CDR3 length is 14 residues. Per the germline V gene, CDR1 is MNHNY and CDR2 is SVGAGI (reference sequence). This CDR3 reads CASSYPKVRDGYTF. CDR3 nucleotides: TGTGCCAGCAGTTACCCCAAGGTCCGGGATGGCTACACCTTC.

This clone occurred a few times. This sample includes further DNA sequences coding for the same CDR3. The V call is TRBV14, the J call TRBJ2-3; TRBD2 aligns across 7 bases. Germline lookup yields CDR1 SGHDN and CDR2 FVKESK. The CDR3 covers 15 residues. V trimming: 0 bases; J trimming: 5 bases; junction bases outside the gene matches: 5. CDR3 loop: CASSQEIGGGDTQYF. For the CDR3, the DNA is TGTGCCAGCAGCCAAGAAATTGGCGGGGGAGATACGCAGTATTTT. The variable domain in full, completed from reference TRBV14 and TRBJ2-3, reads EAGVTQFPSHSVIEKGQTVTLRCDPISGHDNLYWYRRVMGKEIKFLLHFVKESKQDESGMPNNRFLAERTGGTYSTLKVQPAELEDSGVYFCASSQEIGGGDTQYFGPGTRLTVL.

This chain links TRBV19 with TRBJ1-2; D gene unclear. Deletions cut 5 bases from V and 4 bases from J, with 14 bases between. There are 14 residues in the CDR3. Germline V gene lookup returns CDR1 LNHDA and CDR2 SQIVND (reference sequence). Here the CDR3 DNA reads TGTGCCAGTAGTTCCAAAGCATTAATCTATGGCTACACCTTC. Its translation is CASSSKALIYGYTF. The full variable domain, completed using reference TRBV19 and TRBJ1-2, is DGGITQSPKYLFRKEGQNVTLSCEQNLNHDAMYWYRQDPGQGLRLIYYSQIVNDFQKGDIAEGYSVSREKKESFPLTVTSAQKNPTAFYLCASSSKALIYGYTFGSGTRLTVV.

A few counts support this clone. The chain uses TRBV27 and TRBJ1-6, with TRBD1 matching 9 bases. In germline, CDR1 is MNHEY, CDR2 SMNVEV (reference sequence). The CDR3 contains 17 residues. The V and J ends lost 3 bases and 7 bases, in that order; junction bases with no gene match: 10. The CDR3 nucleotides read TGTGCCAGCAGTTTGCTCAACCCCGGACAGGGGAATTCACCCCTCCACTTT. The encoded protein is CASSLLNPGQGNSPLHF.

The V and J genes are TRBV3-1 (or the pseudogene TRBV3-2) and TRBJ1-3; no clear D gene. The CDR3 runs to 14 residues. Per the germline V gene, CDR1 is LGHDT and CDR2 is YNNKEL (reference sequence). Trimming shortened V by 3 bases and J by 4 bases, and 10 bases separated the two germline ends. The CDR3 DNA reads TGTGCCAGCAGCCATACGGAGGACGGAAACACCATATATTTT. Residues: CASSHTEDGNTIYF.

This chain uses TRBV5-1 with TRBJ1-1; D is ambiguous. The ends were cut back, 0 bases at V and 5 bases at J, with 14 bases in the middle. Germline values: CDR1 SGHRS, CDR2 YFSETQ. The CDR3 sequence is 15 residues long. The CDR3 coding sequence is TGCGCCAGCAGCTTGGAGGGCCCGGGAAGGACTGAAGCTTTCTTT. Translated: CASSLEGPGRTEAFF.

This clone was seen ten or more times. The J gene is TRBJ1-2, the V gene TRBV5-3; TRBD1 agrees at 8 bases. TRBV5-3 has ORF status, its function being uncertain. V trimming: 4 bases; J trimming: 4 bases; junction bases outside the gene matches: 6. CDR3 length: 14 residues. CDR3: CARSLQGGIYGYTF. For the CDR3, the DNA is TGTGCCAGAAGCCTACAGGGGGGAATCTATGGCTACACCTTC.

The V call is TRBV12-3 or TRBV12-4, the J call TRBJ1-1; weak D call: TRBD1 (5 bases). The CDR3 is made up of 11 amino acids. The V end was cut by 6 bases, the J end by 8 bases, with 10 bases between. As DNA, the CDR3 is TGTGCCAGCAGCAATCGACAGGAAGCTTTCTTT. Translated, it gives CASSNRQEAFF.